This T cell receptor beta chain was captured in a study of blood T cells in healthy people across ages. Peripheral blood samples of roughly 10 milliliters were drawn from each donor. Trimming pared 6 bases from V and 7 bases from J, leaving 15 bases between. Germline loops: CDR1 MNHNS, CDR2 SASEGT. The CDR3 consists of 13 residues. Through a sample-barcoded 5' primer and a J-beta primer mix, a second PCR was run for roughly 7 to 12 cycles. Sequencing yielded, for each sample, at least 3 million paired-end reads carrying CDR3. TCRdb independently ran MiXCR on the 5' RACE reads; one entry per CDR3 protein. Here the sample spans about 840,000 distinct CDR3 sequences, 29% being singletons. A remark on this clonotype: Possible read error: a much larger clone is one base away.

These data were likewise used in another study, on T cells of mothers and their children. That work adds: The entire RNA extract went into cDNA synthesis at approximately 1.5 ug per 15 ul.

Sequencing input: blood. This chain links TRBV6-1 with TRBJ1-2; TRBD1 is a possible D gene (5 bases). The receptor was derived from a woman in her thirties or forties in good health. CDR3 sequence reads: CASRTIGGCGYTF. In nucleotides, the CDR3 is TGTGCCAGCAGAACAATCGGGGGGTGTGGCTACACCTTC.